This entry lists 18 T cell receptor beta chains sequenced from one sample in a study of CD8 T cells in Susac syndrome (dated by TCRdb to about 2019). Library generation was performed with the immunoSEQ multiplex PCR assay. RNA was extracted with the RNeasy kit and roughly 0.5 to 1 ug was reverse transcribed using random hexamers. TCRdb reprocessed the public reads (quality trimming at Q25 with fastp, clone calling with MiXCR) and kept in-frame beta chains. When rows share a CDR3 protein, they turn into one entry using the most common DNA and genes. Within this sample are 100,000 to 150,000 distinct CDR3 sequences, with 90% to 95% of them counted one time only. The ten most abundant clones make up about 0.19% of the sample. Material: CD8+ T cells from PBMCs. Receptors originate from a human donor with Susac syndrome.

This chain uses TRBV9 with TRBJ1-1, with 7 bases lining up with TRBD1. Germline V lookup: CDR1 SGDLS, CDR2 YYNGEE. This CDR3 is built from 12 residues. Trimming cost V 2 bases and J 9 bases; bases outside gene matches: 4. DNA of the CDR3: TGTGCCAGCAGCGTGGGACAGTCCCAAGCTTTCTTT. It encodes CASSVGQSQAFF. Using reference TRBV9 and TRBJ1-1 for the parts outside the CDR3, the full variable domain is DSGVTQTPKHLITATGQRVTLRCSPRSGDLSVYWYQQSLDQGLQFLIQYYNGEERAKGNILERFSAQQFPDLHSELNLSSLELGDSALYFCASSVGQSQAFFGQGTRLTVV.

The chain carries TRBV5-4 and TRBJ1-1; 11 nucleotides line up with TRBD1. V lost 4 bases to trimming and J lost 0 bases; unmatched junction nucleotides: 8. This CDR3 is 17 amino acids long. Germline-derived CDR1 and CDR2 are SGHNT and YYREEE (reference sequence). CDR3 nucleotide sequence: TGTGCCAGCAGCCGGACAGGGGGCGCCCCTTTGAACACTGAAGCTTTCTTT. Encoded protein: CASSRTGGAPLNTEAFF.

The chain combines TRBV30 with TRBJ1-1; unclear D gene. V was clipped by 1 base and J by 4 bases, with 13 bases between them. This CDR3 has 14 residues. Per germline, CDR1 GTSNPN and CDR2 SVGIG (reference sequence). Here the CDR3 reads CAWSAPELSTEAFF. The CDR3 DNA follows: TGTGCCTGGAGTGCCCCTGAGCTGAGCACTGAAGCTTTCTTT. The complete variable domain, with remaining parts taken from reference TRBV30 and TRBJ1-1, reads SQTIHQWPATLVQPVGSPLSLECTVEGTSNPNLYWYRQAAGRGLQLLFYSVGIGQISSEVPQNLSASRPQDRQFILSSKKLLLSDSGFYLCAWSAPELSTEAFFGQGTRLTVV.

The count of this clonotype is one. The rearrangement links TRBV3-1 to TRBJ2-3; D remains unclear. Deletions cut 0 bases from V and 3 bases from J, with 7 bases between. Germline assignment: CDR1 LGHDT and CDR2 YNNKEL (reference sequence). CDR3 length equals 14 residues. CDR3 bases: TGTGCCAGCAGCCAAGAGCGAGCGACAGATACGCAGTATTTT. It yields the protein CASSQERATDTQYF.

This clonotype was seen once. The CDR3 DNA is TGTGCCAGTAGTAGCGGGACATTGGATCAGCCCCAGCATTTT. It yields the protein CASSSGTLDQPQHF. The chain uses TRBV19 and TRBJ1-5, with a tentative D call TRBD1 (6 bases). Germline V gene lookup returns CDR1 LNHDA and CDR2 SQIVND (reference sequence). This CDR3 has 14 amino acids. V was trimmed by 4 bases and J by 5 bases, leaving 12 bases between them.

V gene TRBV12-3 or TRBV12-4 combines with J gene TRBJ2-3; 8 bases agree with TRBD1. The CDR3 is 17 residues long. V lost 3 bases to trimming and J lost 5 bases; unmatched junction nucleotides: 13. This CDR3 is CASSFLLGQGAGDTQYF. CDR3 bases: TGTGCCAGCAGTTTTCTCCTCGGACAGGGAGCCGGAGATACGCAGTATTTT.

The V and J genes are TRBV7-3 and TRBJ2-3, with TRBD2 matching over 13 bases. CDR3 size: 17 residues. V dropped 0 bases and J dropped 5; count of bases not matched to a gene: 5. Germline V gene sequence: CDR1 SGHTA, CDR2 FQGTGA. DNA of the CDR3: TGTGCCAGCAGCTTAACTGGGACTAGCGGGGAGGGAGATACGCAGTATTTT. Amino acids: CASSLTGTSGEGDTQYF.

This clonotype was picked up one time. CDR3 DNA sequence: TGTGCCACCAGCAGGTCCTACACAGATACGCAGTATTTT. It encodes CATSRSYTDTQYF. The V and J genes are TRBV15 and TRBJ2-3; no clear D. CDR1 is LNHNV and CDR2 is YYDKDF in the germline V gene (reference sequence). V lost 3 bases to trimming and J lost 2 bases, with 6 bases between them. CDR3 size: 13 residues.

The V call is TRBV20-1, the J call TRBJ2-5; the match to TRBD2 covers 7 bases. This CDR3 spans 15 amino acids. Germline values: CDR1 DFQATT, CDR2 SNEGSKA (reference sequence). V lost 6 bases, J lost 1 base, and 11 bases stayed unmatched. CDR3 bases: TGCAGTGCCTTGACTAGCTTGCTGGGCCAAGAGACCCAGTACTTC. It translates to CSALTSLLGQETQYF.

The chain employs TRBV20-1 and TRBJ2-1, with TRBD2 identical over 14 bases. The CDR3 sequence is 17 residues long. V lost 3 bases and J lost 3; bases outside the gene matches: 7. Germline V gives CDR1 DFQATT, CDR2 SNEGSKA (reference sequence). The CDR3 sequence: CSARNSGTSGGYNEQFF. In DNA form, the CDR3 reads TGCAGTGCTAGGAACTCCGGGACTAGCGGGGGCTACAATGAGCAGTTCTTC.

The J gene is TRBJ2-1, the V gene TRBV27, with D perhaps TRBD2 (6 bases). The V end was cut by 5 bases, the J end by 3 bases, with 17 bases between. In germline, CDR1 is MNHEY, CDR2 SMNVEV (reference sequence). The CDR3 runs to 16 residues. Here the CDR3 DNA reads TGTGCCAGCAGTCCGGGAACTCCGGGACTCTACAATGAGCAGTTCTTC. Protein sequence: CASSPGTPGLYNEQFF.

The chain couples TRBV10-1 to TRBJ2-6, with D perhaps matching TRBD1 or TRBD2 (5 bases each). Trimming cost V 10 bases and J 2 bases, with 15 bases left between them. The CDR3 is 15 residues long. The V gene's germline CDR1 is WNHNN and CDR2 SYGVQD (reference sequence). CDR3 in DNA: TGCGCCACCGGGGCCGAAGGGACTGGGGCCAACGTCCTGACTTTC. Its protein is CATGAEGTGANVLTF.

This clonotype has only one observation. The J gene is TRBJ1-5, the V gene TRBV19, with a possible D match to TRBD1 (5 bases). Germline CDR1 LNHDA, CDR2 SQIVND (reference sequence). This CDR3 contains 15 residues. V was shortened by 3 bases and J by 4 bases, with 13 bases between the two germline ends. CDR3 sequence: CASSMFSGRNQPQHF. The DNA of the CDR3 is TGTGCCAGTAGTATGTTCTCGGGACGGAATCAGCCCCAGCATTTT.

The CDR3 here is CATSPERNQPQHF. CDR3 DNA: TGTGCCACCTCCCCGGAGAGGAATCAGCCCCAGCATTTT. V usage is TRBV10-3 and J usage is TRBJ1-5; D not certain. V was cut by 10 bases and J by 4 bases, with 14 bases left in between. Germline values: CDR1 ENHRY, CDR2 SYGVKD. The length of the CDR3 is 13 residues.

V and J are TRBV20-1 and TRBJ2-7, with TRBD2 identical over 10 bases. This CDR3 has 13 amino acids. CDR1 and CDR2 from the germline V gene are DFQATT and SNEGSKA (reference sequence). The J segment lost 3 bases and the V segment lost 6 bases, leaving 5 bases of the junction unmatched. The CDR3 loop is CSASGRADYEQYF. The CDR3 DNA follows: TGCAGTGCCAGCGGGAGGGCCGACTACGAGCAGTACTTC.

The V gene is TRBV12-5, the J gene TRBJ2-7; D unresolved. Germline V gene data show CDR1 as LGHNT and CDR2 as FRNRAP. This CDR3 has 12 amino acids. Trimming took 7 bases from V and 1 from J, leaving 8 bases between them. The CDR3: CASAAESYEQYF. CDR3 coding DNA: TGTGCTAGTGCCGCAGAATCCTACGAGCAGTACTTC.

CDR3 sequence: CAWTQYGITGELFF. CDR3 coding DNA: TGTGCCTGGACCCAGTATGGGATCACCGGGGAGCTGTTTTTT. The V gene is TRBV30, the J gene TRBJ2-2; D gene uncertain. Germline V lookup: CDR1 GTSNPN, CDR2 SVGIG (reference sequence). V was cut by 4 bases and J by 4 bases, with 13 bases left in between. This CDR3 spans 14 amino acids. The full variable domain, completed using reference TRBV30 and TRBJ2-2, is SQTIHQWPATLVQPVGSPLSLECTVEGTSNPNLYWYRQAAGRGLQLLFYSVGIGQISSEVPQNLSASRPQDRQFILSSKKLLLSDSGFYLCAWTQYGITGELFFGEGSRLTVL.

The V call is TRBV20-1, the J call TRBJ2-1, with D perhaps matching TRBD2 (7 bases). The CDR3 is 13 amino acids. Germline V lookup: CDR1 DFQATT, CDR2 SNEGSKA (reference sequence). Trimming took 3 bases from V and 7 from J, leaving 13 bases between them. CDR3 protein: CSARREGDNEQFF. In DNA form, the CDR3 reads TGCAGTGCTAGGAGGGAGGGGGATAATGAGCAGTTCTTC.